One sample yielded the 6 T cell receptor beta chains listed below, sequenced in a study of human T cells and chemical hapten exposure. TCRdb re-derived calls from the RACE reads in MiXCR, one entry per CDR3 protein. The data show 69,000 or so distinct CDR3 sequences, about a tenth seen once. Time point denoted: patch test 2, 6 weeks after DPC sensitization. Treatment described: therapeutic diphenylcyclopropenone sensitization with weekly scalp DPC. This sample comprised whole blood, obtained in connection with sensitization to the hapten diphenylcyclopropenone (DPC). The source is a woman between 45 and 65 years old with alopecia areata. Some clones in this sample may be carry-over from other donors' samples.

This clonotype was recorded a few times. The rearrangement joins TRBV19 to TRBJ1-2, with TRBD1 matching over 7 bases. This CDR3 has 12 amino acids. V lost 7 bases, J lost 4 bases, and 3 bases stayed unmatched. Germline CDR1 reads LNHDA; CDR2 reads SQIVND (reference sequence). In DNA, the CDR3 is TGTGCCAGTAAGGACAGGTCCTATGGCTACACCTTC. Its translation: CASKDRSYGYTF. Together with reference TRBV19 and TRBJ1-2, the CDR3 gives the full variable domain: DGGITQSPKYLFRKEGQNVTLSCEQNLNHDAMYWYRQDPGQGLRLIYYSQIVNDFQKGDIAEGYSVSREKKESFPLTVTSAQKNPTAFYLCASKDRSYGYTFGSGTRLTVV.

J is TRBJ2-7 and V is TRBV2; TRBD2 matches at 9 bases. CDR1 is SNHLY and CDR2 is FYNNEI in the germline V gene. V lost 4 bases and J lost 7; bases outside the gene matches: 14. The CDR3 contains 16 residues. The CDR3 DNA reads TGTGCCAGCAGTGCCAGGGGACTAGCCGTATGGTCGGAGCAGTACTTC. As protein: CASSARGLAVWSEQYF.

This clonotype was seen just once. The CDR3 DNA is TGTGCCAGCAGTCCGAGTAAGCGGGTCAATGAGCAGTTCTTC. The encoded protein is CASSPSKRVNEQFF. V is TRBV28 and J is TRBJ2-1; D is possibly TRBD2 (6 bases). The CDR3 has 14 amino acids. Germline-derived CDR1 and CDR2 are MDHEN and SYDVKM. The V gene lost 5 bases and the J gene lost 6 bases, with 14 bases spanning the gap.

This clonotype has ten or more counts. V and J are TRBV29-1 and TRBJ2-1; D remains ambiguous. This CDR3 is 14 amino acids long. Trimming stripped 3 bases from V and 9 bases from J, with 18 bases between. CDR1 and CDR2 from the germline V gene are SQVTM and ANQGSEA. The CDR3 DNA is TGCAGCGTTGACTGGGGTCGTGTCGACGGTGAGCAGTTCTTC. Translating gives CSVDWGRVDGEQFF.

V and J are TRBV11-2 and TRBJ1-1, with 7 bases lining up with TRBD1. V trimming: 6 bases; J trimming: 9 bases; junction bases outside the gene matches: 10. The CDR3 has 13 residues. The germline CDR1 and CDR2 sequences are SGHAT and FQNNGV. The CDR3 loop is CASRLLDRTKAFF. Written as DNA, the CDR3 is TGTGCCAGCAGGCTCTTGGACAGGACGAAAGCTTTCTTT.

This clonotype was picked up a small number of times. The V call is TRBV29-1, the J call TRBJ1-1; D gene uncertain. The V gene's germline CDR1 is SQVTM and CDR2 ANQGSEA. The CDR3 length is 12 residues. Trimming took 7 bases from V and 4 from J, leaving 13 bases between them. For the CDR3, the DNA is TGCAGCGCAATCCCCGGGCGCACTGAAGCTTTCTTT. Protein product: CSAIPGRTEAFF.